Shown below are 10 T cell receptor beta chains from a single sample sequenced in a study of T cell responses to AZD1222 COVID-19 vaccine. Produced via immunoSEQ multiplex PCR; TCRdb's table is partial and in-frame only. The data show 77,000 or so clones, 88% seen once. The specimen comprised peripheral blood, sampled on day 0 of AZD1222 vaccination. These receptors were collected from an adult in good health.

Only a few counts were recorded for this clone. The chain recombines TRBV5-1 with TRBJ2-5, with D maybe TRBD2 (6 bases). V was shortened by 4 bases and J by 5 bases, with 15 bases between the two germline ends. Germline CDR1 reads SGHRS; CDR2 reads YFSETQ. This CDR3 is built from 14 residues. For the CDR3, the DNA is TGCGCCAGCAGCCCTACGGCGGGGAGGGAGACCCAGTACTTC. Protein: CASSPTAGRETQYF. The complete variable domain, with remaining parts taken from reference TRBV5-1 and TRBJ2-5, reads KAGVTQTPRYLIKTRGQQVTLSCSPISGHRSVSWYQQTPGQGLQFLFEYFSETQRNKGNFPGRFSGRQFSNSRSEMNVSTLELGDSALYLCASSPTAGRETQYFGPGTRLLVL.

This sequence joins TRBV21-1 and TRBJ1-4. TRBV21-1 is an annotated pseudogene. The CDR3 spans 16 residues. This chain's CDR3 is CASSKPKRGGEEKLFF. The CDR3 DNA is TGTGCCAGCAGCAAACCCAAGAGGGGGGGTGAAGAAAAACTGTTTTTT.

The chain uses TRBV7-8 and TRBJ2-1, with D unclear. With 5 bases removed from V and 6 bases from J, the gap between germline ends came to 8 bases. This CDR3 spans 12 amino acids. The germline gives CDR1 SGHVS, CDR2 FQNEAQ. CDR3: CASSGRPNEQFF. The CDR3 nucleotides read TGTGCCAGCAGCGGTAGACCCAATGAGCAGTTCTTC.

This clone was detected only a few times. The CDR3 loop reads CAISEGLAGGGTDTQYF. The CDR3 DNA is TGTGCCATCAGTGAGGGACTAGCGGGAGGGGGCACAGATACGCAGTATTTT. V gene TRBV10-3 combines with J gene TRBJ2-3, with TRBD2 identical over 15 bases. There are 17 residues in the CDR3. The junction had 1 base not matched to a gene; V was cut back by 2 bases and J by 1 base. The germline CDR1 and CDR2 sequences are ENHRY and SYGVKD.

Only one count was recorded for this clone. V usage is TRBV3-1 (or the pseudogene TRBV3-2) and J usage is TRBJ2-1, with 14 positions matching TRBD2. The CDR3 spans 12 residues. After removal of 8 bases from V and 15 bases from J, the junction contained 6 bases not matched to a gene. Germline values: CDR1 LGHDT, CDR2 YNNKEL (reference sequence). CDR3 amino acids: CASGGTSGRLFF. The CDR3 region has the DNA TGTGCCAGCGGAGGGACTAGCGGGAGACTGTTCTTC.

The chain joins TRBV19 to TRBJ1-6, with 7 positions matching TRBD1. The CDR3 contains 13 residues. The J segment lost 7 bases and the V segment lost 7 bases, leaving 4 bases of the junction unmatched. Germline CDR1 and CDR2: LNHDA and SQIVND (reference sequence). The CDR3 sequence: CASMDRRNSPLHF. The CDR3 DNA follows: TGTGCCAGTATGGACAGGCGGAATTCACCCCTCCACTTT.

The chain recombines TRBV7-9 with TRBJ2-1; no clear D. The CDR3 covers 12 residues. V lost 5 bases to trimming and J lost 6 bases, with 8 bases between them. Germline CDR1 reads SEHNR; CDR2 reads FQNEAQ (reference sequence). CDR3 protein: CASSPPGNEQFF. The DNA of the CDR3 is TGTGCCAGCAGCCCCCCGGGCAATGAGCAGTTCTTC.

The rearrangement uses TRBV28 and TRBJ1-1; D call uncertain. CDR1 and CDR2 (germline): MDHEN, SYDVKM. The CDR3 totals 11 residues. V was shortened by 6 bases and J by 7 bases, with 9 bases between the two germline ends. The DNA of the CDR3 is TGTGCCAGCAGGACTGACAATGAAGCTTTCTTT. Amino acids: CASRTDNEAFF.

The sample holds one count of this clone. The genes are TRBV5-1 and TRBJ1-1; TRBD1 aligns across 10 bases. In germline, CDR1 is SGHRS, CDR2 YFSETQ. This CDR3 has 14 amino acids. Trimming took 0 bases from V and 11 from J; bases not matched to a gene: 7. Here the CDR3 reads CASSLDGTGDMAFF. In DNA, the CDR3 is TGCGCCAGCAGCTTGGATGGGACAGGGGATATGGCTTTCTTT. Full variable domain (missing parts from reference TRBV5-1 and TRBJ1-1): KAGVTQTPRYLIKTRGQQVTLSCSPISGHRSVSWYQQTPGQGLQFLFEYFSETQRNKGNFPGRFSGRQFSNSRSEMNVSTLELGDSALYLCASSLDGTGDMAFFGQGTRLTVV.

This clone was seen only once. The rearrangement uses TRBV21-1 and TRBJ1-1. TRBV21-1 is deemed a pseudogene. The CDR3 runs to 14 residues. CDR3 DNA sequence: TGTGCCAGCAGCAAAGGGCGTATGAACACTGAAGCTTTCTTT. It yields the protein CASSKGRMNTEAFF.